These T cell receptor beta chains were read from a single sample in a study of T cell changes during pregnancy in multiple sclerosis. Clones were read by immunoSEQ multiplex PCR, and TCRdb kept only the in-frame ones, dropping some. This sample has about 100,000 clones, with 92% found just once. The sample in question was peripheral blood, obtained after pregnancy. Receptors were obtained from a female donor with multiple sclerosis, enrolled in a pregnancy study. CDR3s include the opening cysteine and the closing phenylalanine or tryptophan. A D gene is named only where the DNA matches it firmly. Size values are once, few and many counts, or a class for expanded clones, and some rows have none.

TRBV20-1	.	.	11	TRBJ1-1	CSADDRFEAFF	TGCAGTGCCGACGACAGATTTGAAGCTTTCTTT
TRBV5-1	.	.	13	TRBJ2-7	CASSIGQTYEQYF	TGCGCCAGCAGCATCGGACAGACCTACGAGCAGTACTTC
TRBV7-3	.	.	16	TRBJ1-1	CASSLTGASQSTEAFF	TGTGCCAGCAGCTTAACAGGGGCCAGCCAATCCACTGAAGCTTTCTTT
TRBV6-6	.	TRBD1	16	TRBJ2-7	CASRSYGTGDSYEQYF	TGTGCCAGCAGATCTTACGGGACAGGGGACTCCTACGAGCAGTACTTC
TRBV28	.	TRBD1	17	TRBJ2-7	CASSLFRDRAPTYEQYF	TGTGCCAGCAGTTTATTCCGGGACAGGGCCCCTACCTACGAGCAGTACTTC
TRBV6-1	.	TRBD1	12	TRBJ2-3	CASSRGLDTQYF	TGTGCCAGCAGCAGGGGGCTCGATACGCAGTATTTT
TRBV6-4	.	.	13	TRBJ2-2	CASSDSASGELFF	TGTGCCAGCAGTGACTCCGCGTCCGGGGAGCTGTTTTTT
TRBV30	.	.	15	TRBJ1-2	CAWSVPGAINYGYTF	TGTGCCTGGAGTGTGCCAGGGGCCATTAACTATGGCTACACCTTC
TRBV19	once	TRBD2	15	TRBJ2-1	CASSSTSGGAKEQFF	TGTGCCAGTAGTAGCACTAGCGGGGGGGCAAAAGAGCAGTTCTTC
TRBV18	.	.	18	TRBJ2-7	CASSPRRMTGLGSGEQYF	TGTGCCAGCTCACCACGGCGGATGACAGGCCTTGGATCGGGTGAGCAGTACTTC